Following are 11 T cell receptor beta chains from one sample sequenced in a study of T cell repertoires in cytomegalovirus infection. TCRdb ran MiXCR on the reads and lists one entry per CDR3 protein. The table has around 170,000 distinct CDR3 sequences, under 20% seen once. The sequencing input was CD8+ T cells from PBMCs. These receptors came from a human donor in good health (CMV status not recorded). Some clones in this sample may be carry-over from other donors' samples.

This clonotype was recorded a few times. The chain couples TRBV7-3 to TRBJ2-1, with 9 nucleotides matching TRBD2. The germline V gene has CDR1 SGHTA and CDR2 FQGTGA. The J segment lost 4 bases and the V segment lost 2 bases, leaving 9 bases of the junction unmatched. This CDR3 spans 17 amino acids. CDR3 in amino acids: CASSLGPSRGGYNEQFF. In DNA form, the CDR3 reads TGTGCCAGCAGCTTAGGCCCGTCGCGGGGGGGTTACAATGAGCAGTTCTTC.

This clonotype was counted a few times. At one end, the junction sequence differs from germline, possibly due to a read error. The J gene is TRBJ2-1, the V gene TRBV11-2; D possibly corresponds to TRBD1 (5 bases). The germline CDR1 and CDR2 sequences are SGHAT and FQNNGV. CDR3 length: 17 residues. In DNA form, the CDR3 reads TGTGCCAGCAGCCTTACCCAGGGTTTAAGCTCCTACAATGAGCAGCTCTTC. Encoded protein: CASSLTQGLSSYNEQLF.

In this sample, this clonotype turned up a few times. The J gene is TRBJ2-1, the V gene TRBV19; D may be TRBD2 (5 bases). Trimming removed 3 bases from V and 7 bases from J, with 16 bases in between. Looked up from germline, CDR1 is LNHDA and CDR2 is SQIVND (reference sequence). This CDR3 spans 15 amino acids. The CDR3 DNA reads as TGTGCCAGTAGTATTAGCGCCTCGGGTAGGAATGAGCAGTTCTTC. Amino acid sequence: CASSISASGRNEQFF.

This clonotype was observed many times. This rearrangement joins TRBV7-8 to TRBJ2-7, with TRBD1 as a possible D gene (6 bases). The CDR3 totals 17 residues. Trimming took 5 bases from V and 2 from J, leaving 22 bases between them. Germline CDR1 is SGHVS and CDR2 is FQNEAQ. The CDR3 loop is CASSPQGSVLAPYEQYF. The CDR3 coding sequence is TGTGCCAGCAGCCCCCAGGGGTCCGTACTCGCCCCCTACGAGCAGTACTTC.

This chain connects TRBV4-3 to TRBJ2-1; D is uncertain. CDR1 is LGHNA, CDR2 YSLEER, per germline. Trimming stripped 0 bases from V and 7 bases from J, with 10 bases between. The length of the CDR3 is 14 residues. CDR3 sequence: CASSQETDGNEQFF. CDR3 in DNA: TGCGCCAGCAGCCAAGAGACTGATGGGAATGAGCAGTTCTTC.

Turning to this clonotype: One end of the junction varies from germline; a read error may be responsible. The chain couples TRBV6-5 to TRBJ1-2; no clear D gene. Germline assignment: CDR1 MNHEY and CDR2 SVGAGI. The CDR3 is made up of 13 amino acids. This chain's CDR3 is CASTYSLGDGYTF. In DNA, the CDR3 is TGTGCCAGCACTTACTCTCTTGGAGATGGCTACACCTTC.

The chain joins TRBV29-1 to TRBJ2-7; D is unresolved. Trimming stripped 4 bases from V and 2 bases from J, with 9 bases between. CDR3 length: 12 residues. In germline, CDR1 is SQVTM, CDR2 ANQGSEA. CDR3 DNA sequence: TGCAGCGTTGGCAGCAGGACCTACGAGCAGTACTTC. Residues: CSVGSRTYEQYF.

In this sample, this clonotype turned up a few times. V gene TRBV7-8 combines with J gene TRBJ1-1, with D unclear. The CDR3 is made up of 15 amino acids. The V gene lost 1 base and the J gene lost 3 bases, with 12 bases spanning the gap. Per germline, CDR1 SGHVS and CDR2 FQNEAQ. CDR3 DNA sequence: TGTGCCAGCAGCTTAGTTCTTCCGGGGTACACTGAAGCTTTCTTT. Encoded protein: CASSLVLPGYTEAFF.

The rearrangement joins TRBV6-6 to TRBJ2-1, with 10 bases identical to TRBD2. The length of the CDR3 is 16 residues. Germline lookup yields CDR1 MNHNY and CDR2 SVGAGI (reference sequence). V lost 0 bases to trimming and J lost 8 bases; unmatched junction nucleotides: 7. The chain's CDR3 is CASSYSVASGGDEQFF. CDR3 DNA sequence: TGTGCCAGCAGTTACTCGGTGGCTAGCGGGGGCGATGAGCAGTTCTTC.

The J gene is TRBJ1-4, the V gene TRBV28; TRBD1 might be the D (6 bases). The CDR3 is made up of 14 amino acids. V lost 4 bases, J lost 6 bases, and 12 bases lay in between. Germline lookup yields CDR1 MDHEN and CDR2 SYDVKM. The CDR3: CASSSGQSDEKLFF. For the CDR3, the DNA is TGTGCCAGCAGTTCCGGACAGTCGGATGAAAAACTGTTTTTT.

This clonotype was picked up a small number of times. The chain is built from TRBV30 and TRBJ2-7, with 7 bases fitting TRBD2. Trimming at V came to 2 bases and at J to 2 bases, leaving 6 bases not matched to a gene. This CDR3 is built from 14 residues. Germline-derived CDR1 and CDR2 are GTSNPN and SVGIG (reference sequence). CDR3 protein: CAWSLASGTYEQYF. CDR3 sequence (DNA): TGTGCCTGGAGTCTGGCGAGCGGGACCTACGAGCAGTACTTC.